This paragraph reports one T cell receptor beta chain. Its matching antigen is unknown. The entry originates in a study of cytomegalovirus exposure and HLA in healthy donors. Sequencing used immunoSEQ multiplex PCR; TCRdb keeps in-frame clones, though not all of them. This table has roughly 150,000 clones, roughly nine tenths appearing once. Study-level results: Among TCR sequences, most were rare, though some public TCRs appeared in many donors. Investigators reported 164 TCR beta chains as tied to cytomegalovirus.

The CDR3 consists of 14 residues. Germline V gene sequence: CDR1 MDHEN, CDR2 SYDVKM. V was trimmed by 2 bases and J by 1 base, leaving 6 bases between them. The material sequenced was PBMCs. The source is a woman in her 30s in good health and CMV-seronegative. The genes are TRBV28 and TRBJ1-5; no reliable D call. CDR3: CASSLVMSNQPQHF. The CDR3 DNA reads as TGTGCCAGCAGTTTAGTTATGAGCAATCAGCCCCAGCATTTT.